This TCR beta chain was sequenced for a study of cytomegalovirus exposure and HLA in healthy donors. General study results and limits: A later analysis reportedly found that, within productive TCRs, an Asian-associated ancestry cluster had fewer N-insertions than the mean observed across the roughly 730 donors. Among the CMV-associated chains, three were confirmed in vitro as specific for CMV antigens.

The PCR contained 60 Vbeta and 13 Jbeta primers. TCRdb's copy holds only in-frame clones and misses some; the assay was immunoSEQ multiplex PCR. The sample gives about 150,000 clones, approximately 80% of which show up once; around 3.6% is in the top ten. This CDR3 is built from 12 residues. Trimming shortened V by 0 bases and J by 4 bases, and 4 bases separated the two germline ends. Germline-derived CDR1 and CDR2 are SGHNT and YYREEE (reference sequence). This clone was detected once. Antigen: not known. The sequenced sample was PBMCs. The chain carries TRBV5-4 and TRBJ2-5; D remains ambiguous. This clonotype was sampled from a woman between 40 and 55 years old in good health and CMV-seronegative. Here the CDR3 reads CASSLVGETQYF. The CDR3 coding sequence is TGTGCCAGCAGCTTGGTCGGAGAGACCCAGTACTTC.